Sequencing of this T cell receptor (beta chain) was carried out in a study of blood T cell repertoires in COVID-19. CDR3 length: 14 amino acids. The germline V and J ends were trimmed by 3 bases and 9 bases, with 16 bases remaining between them. Germline lookup yields CDR1 SGDLS and CDR2 YYNGEE. The protocol was immunoSEQ multiplex PCR, while the TCRdb copy is restricted to in-frame clones and leaves out a portion. This table holds about 290,000 clones, over 80% found once. The V and J genes are TRBV9 and TRBJ2-1; a weak D match, TRBD1 (5 bases). The sequence came from a woman in her fifties or sixties with active or convalescent COVID-19. The sample taken for sequencing was peripheral blood. The chain's CDR3 is CASSARPRTGEQFF. The CDR3 DNA reads TGTGCCAGCAGCGCCCGCCCTAGAACAGGTGAGCAGTTCTTC.